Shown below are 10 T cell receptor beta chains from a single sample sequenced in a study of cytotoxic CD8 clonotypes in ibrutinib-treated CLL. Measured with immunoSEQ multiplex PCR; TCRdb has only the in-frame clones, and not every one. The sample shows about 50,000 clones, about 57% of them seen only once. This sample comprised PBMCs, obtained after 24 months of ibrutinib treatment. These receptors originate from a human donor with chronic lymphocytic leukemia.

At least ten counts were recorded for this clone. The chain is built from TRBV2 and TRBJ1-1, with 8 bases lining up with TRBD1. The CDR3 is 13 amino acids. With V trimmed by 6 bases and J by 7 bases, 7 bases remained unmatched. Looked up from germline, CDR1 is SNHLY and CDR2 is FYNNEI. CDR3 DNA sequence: TGTGCCAGCAGCGGACAGGGCGTGGTTGAAGCTTTCTTT. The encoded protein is CASSGQGVVEAFF.

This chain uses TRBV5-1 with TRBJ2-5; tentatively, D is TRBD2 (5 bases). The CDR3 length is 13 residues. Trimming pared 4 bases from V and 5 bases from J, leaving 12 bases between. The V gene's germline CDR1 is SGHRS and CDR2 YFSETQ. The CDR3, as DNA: TGCGCCAGCAGCCCGCCGGGCGGGGAGACCCAGTACTTC. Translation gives CASSPPGGETQYF.

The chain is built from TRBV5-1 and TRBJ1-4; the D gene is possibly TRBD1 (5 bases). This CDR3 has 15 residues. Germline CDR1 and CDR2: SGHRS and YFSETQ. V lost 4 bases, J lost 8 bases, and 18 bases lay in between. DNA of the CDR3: TGCGCCAGCAGCGTGTGGGGGGAAGGAAGCGAAAAACTGTTTTTT. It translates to CASSVWGEGSEKLFF.

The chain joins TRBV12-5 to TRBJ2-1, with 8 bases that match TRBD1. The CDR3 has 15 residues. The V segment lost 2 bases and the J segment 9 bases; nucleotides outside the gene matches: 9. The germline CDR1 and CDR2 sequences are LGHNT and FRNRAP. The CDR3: CASGLWDRPTTEQFF. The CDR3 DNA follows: TGTGCTAGTGGTTTGTGGGACAGGCCCACGACTGAGCAGTTCTTC. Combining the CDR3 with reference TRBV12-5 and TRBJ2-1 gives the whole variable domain DARVTQTPRHKVTEMGQEVTMRCQPILGHNTVFWYRQTMMQGLELLAYFRNRAPLDDSGMPKDRFSAEMPDATLATLKIQPSEPRDSAVYFCASGLWDRPTTEQFFGPGTRLTVL.

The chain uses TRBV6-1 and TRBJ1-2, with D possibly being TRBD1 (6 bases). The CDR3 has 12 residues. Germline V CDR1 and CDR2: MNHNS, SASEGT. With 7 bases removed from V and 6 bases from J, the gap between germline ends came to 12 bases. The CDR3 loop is CASTRGQNGYTF. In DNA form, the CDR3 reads TGTGCCAGCACCCGAGGACAGAATGGCTACACCTTC.

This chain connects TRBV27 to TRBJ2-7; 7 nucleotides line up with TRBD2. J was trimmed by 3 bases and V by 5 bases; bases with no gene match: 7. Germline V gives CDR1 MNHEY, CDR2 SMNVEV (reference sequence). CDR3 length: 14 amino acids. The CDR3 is CASSPRLALYEQYF. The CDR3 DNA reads TGTGCCAGCAGTCCGAGACTAGCCCTCTACGAGCAGTACTTC.

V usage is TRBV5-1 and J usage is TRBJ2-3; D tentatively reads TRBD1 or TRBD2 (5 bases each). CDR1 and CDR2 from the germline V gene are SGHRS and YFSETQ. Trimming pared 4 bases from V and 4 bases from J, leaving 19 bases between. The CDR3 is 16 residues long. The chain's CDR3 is CASSLLGAGSADTQYF. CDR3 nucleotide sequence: TGCGCCAGCAGCCTGCTCGGGGCTGGTTCAGCAGATACGCAGTATTTT. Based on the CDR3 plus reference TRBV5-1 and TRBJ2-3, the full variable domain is KAGVTQTPRYLIKTRGQQVTLSCSPISGHRSVSWYQQTPGQGLQFLFEYFSETQRNKGNFPGRFSGRQFSNSRSEMNVSTLELGDSALYLCASSLLGAGSADTQYFGPGTRLTVL.

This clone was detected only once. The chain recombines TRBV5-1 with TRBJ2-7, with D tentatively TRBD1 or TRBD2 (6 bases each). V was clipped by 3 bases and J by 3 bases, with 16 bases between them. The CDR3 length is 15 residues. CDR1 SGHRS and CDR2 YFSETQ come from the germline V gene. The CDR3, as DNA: TGCGCCAGCAGCTCTGGGGGGCCTGGGATCTACGAGCAGTACTTC. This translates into CASSSGGPGIYEQYF.

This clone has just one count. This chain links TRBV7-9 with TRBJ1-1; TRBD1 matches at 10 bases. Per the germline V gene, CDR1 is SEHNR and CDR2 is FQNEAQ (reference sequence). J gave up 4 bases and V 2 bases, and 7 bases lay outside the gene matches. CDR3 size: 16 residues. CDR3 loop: CASSLRQGASGTEAFF. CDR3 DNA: TGTGCCAGCAGCTTACGACAGGGGGCATCGGGCACTGAAGCTTTCTTT.

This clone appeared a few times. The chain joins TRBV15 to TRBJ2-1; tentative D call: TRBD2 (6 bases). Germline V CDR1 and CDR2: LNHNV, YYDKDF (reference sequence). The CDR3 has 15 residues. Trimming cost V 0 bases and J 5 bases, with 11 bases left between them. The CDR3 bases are TGTGCCACCAGCAGAGATTATGGAGGGAACAATGAGCAGTTCTTC. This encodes CATSRDYGGNNEQFF.